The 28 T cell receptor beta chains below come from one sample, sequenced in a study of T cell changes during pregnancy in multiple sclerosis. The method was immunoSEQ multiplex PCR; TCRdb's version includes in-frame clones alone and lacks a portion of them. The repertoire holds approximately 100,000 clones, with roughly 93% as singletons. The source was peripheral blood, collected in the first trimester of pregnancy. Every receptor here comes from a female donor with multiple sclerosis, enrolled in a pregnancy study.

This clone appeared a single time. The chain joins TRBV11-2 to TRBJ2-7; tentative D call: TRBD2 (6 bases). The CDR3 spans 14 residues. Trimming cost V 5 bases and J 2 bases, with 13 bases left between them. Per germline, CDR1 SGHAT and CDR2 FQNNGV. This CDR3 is CASSPQTGAYEQYF. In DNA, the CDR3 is TGTGCCAGCAGCCCCCAGACGGGAGCCTACGAGCAGTACTTC.

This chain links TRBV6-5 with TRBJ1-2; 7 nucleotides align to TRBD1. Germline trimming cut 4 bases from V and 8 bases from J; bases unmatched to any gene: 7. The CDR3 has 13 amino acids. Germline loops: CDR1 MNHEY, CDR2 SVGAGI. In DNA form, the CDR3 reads TGTGCCAGCAGTTGGAGACAGGGTGGAGGCTACACCTTC. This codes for CASSWRQGGGYTF.

This CDR3 is CASSQNGLPIGGYTF. The CDR3 bases are TGTGCCAGCAGCCAAAACGGACTGCCGATTGGGGGCTACACCTTC. The J gene is TRBJ1-2, the V gene TRBV14; D gene unclear. CDR3 length: 15 amino acids. V gave up 2 bases and J gave up 8 bases, with 18 bases separating them. In germline, CDR1 is SGHDN, CDR2 FVKESK.

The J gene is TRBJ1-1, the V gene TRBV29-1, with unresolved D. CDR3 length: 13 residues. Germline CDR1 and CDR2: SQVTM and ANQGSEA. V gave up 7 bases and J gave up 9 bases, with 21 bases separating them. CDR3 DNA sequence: TGCAGCGGCGACGAGGGTGGTAACGGGAAAGCTTTCTTT. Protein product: CSGDEGGNGKAFF.

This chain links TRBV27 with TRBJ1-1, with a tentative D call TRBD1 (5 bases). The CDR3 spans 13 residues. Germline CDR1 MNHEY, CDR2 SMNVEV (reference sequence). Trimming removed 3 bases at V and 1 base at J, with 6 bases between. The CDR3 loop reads CASSFQGNTEAFF. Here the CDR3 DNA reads TGTGCCAGCAGTTTTCAGGGGAACACTGAAGCTTTCTTT.

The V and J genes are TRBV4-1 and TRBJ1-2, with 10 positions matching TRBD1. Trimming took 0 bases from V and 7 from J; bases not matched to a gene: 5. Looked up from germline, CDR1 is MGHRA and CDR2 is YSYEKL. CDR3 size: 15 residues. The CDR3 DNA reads TGCGCCAGCAGCCAAGAATGGGACAGGGGATTTGGCTACACCTTC. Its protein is CASSQEWDRGFGYTF.

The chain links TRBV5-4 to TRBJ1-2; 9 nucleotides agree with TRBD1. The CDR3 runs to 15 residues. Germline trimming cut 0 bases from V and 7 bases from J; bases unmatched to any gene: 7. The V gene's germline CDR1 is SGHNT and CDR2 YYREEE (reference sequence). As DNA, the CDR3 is TGTGCCAGCAGCTTGGTAGCACAGGGGGCTGGTGGCTACACCTTC. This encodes CASSLVAQGAGGYTF.

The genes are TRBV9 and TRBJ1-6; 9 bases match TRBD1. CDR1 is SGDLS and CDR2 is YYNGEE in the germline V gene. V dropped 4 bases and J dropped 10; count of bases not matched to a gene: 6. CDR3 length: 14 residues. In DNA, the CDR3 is TGTGCCAGCAGCATCGGACAGGGGTCGTCACCCCTCCACTTT. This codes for CASSIGQGSSPLHF.

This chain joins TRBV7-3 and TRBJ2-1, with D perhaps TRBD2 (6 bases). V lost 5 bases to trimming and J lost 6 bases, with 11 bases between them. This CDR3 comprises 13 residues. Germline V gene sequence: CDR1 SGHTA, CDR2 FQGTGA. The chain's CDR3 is CASSPGTPNEQFF. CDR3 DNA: TGTGCCAGCAGCCCCGGGACTCCCAATGAGCAGTTCTTC. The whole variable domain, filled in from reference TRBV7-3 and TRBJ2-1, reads GAGVSQTPSNKVTEKGKYVELRCDPISGHTALYWYRQSLGQGPEFLIYFQGTGAADDSGLPNDRFFAVRPEGSVSTLKIQRTERGDSAVYLCASSPGTPNEQFFGPGTRLTVL.

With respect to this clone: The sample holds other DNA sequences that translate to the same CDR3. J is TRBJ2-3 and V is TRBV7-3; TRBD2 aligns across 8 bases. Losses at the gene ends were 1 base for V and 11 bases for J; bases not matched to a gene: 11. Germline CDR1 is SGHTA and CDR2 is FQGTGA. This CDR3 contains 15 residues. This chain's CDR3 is CASSLSGGGPSLQYF. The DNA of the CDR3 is TGTGCCAGCAGCTTAAGTGGCGGGGGGCCCTCTTTGCAGTATTTT.

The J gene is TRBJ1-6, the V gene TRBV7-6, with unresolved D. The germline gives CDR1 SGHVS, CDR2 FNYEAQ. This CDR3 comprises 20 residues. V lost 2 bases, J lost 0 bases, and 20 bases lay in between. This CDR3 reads CASSLRAAGYGSSYNSPLHF. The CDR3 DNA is TGTGCCAGCAGCTTAAGGGCCGCGGGGTACGGTAGCTCCTATAATTCACCCCTCCACTTT.

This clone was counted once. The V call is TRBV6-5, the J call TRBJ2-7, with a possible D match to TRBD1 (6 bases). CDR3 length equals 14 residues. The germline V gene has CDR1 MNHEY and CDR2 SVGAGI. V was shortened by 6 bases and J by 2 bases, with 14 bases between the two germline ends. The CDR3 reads CASSPVRTAYEQYF. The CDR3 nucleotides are TGTGCCAGCAGCCCTGTCCGGACAGCCTACGAGCAGTACTTC.

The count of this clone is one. The CDR3 DNA follows: TGCGCCAGCAGCCAAGGACAGGGTGGCAATCAGCCCCAGCATTTT. Amino acids: CASSQGQGGNQPQHF. This chain uses TRBV5-1 with TRBJ1-5, with 8 bases aligning to TRBD1. Germline CDR1 and CDR2: SGHRS and YFSETQ. The CDR3 has 15 residues. The J segment lost 2 bases and the V segment lost 4 bases, leaving 5 bases of the junction unmatched.

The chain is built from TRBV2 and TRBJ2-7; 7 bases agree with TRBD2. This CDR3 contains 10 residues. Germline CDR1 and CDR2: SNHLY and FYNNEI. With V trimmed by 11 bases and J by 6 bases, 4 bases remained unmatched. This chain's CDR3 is CASTGGEQYF. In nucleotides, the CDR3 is TGTGCCTCAACGGGGGGCGAGCAGTACTTC. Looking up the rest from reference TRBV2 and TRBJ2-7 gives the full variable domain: EPEVTQTPSHQVTQMGQEVILRCVPISNHLYFYWYRQILGQKVEFLVSFYNNEISEKSEIFDDQFSVERPDGSNFTLKIRSTKLEDSAMYFCASTGGEQYFGPGTRLTVT.

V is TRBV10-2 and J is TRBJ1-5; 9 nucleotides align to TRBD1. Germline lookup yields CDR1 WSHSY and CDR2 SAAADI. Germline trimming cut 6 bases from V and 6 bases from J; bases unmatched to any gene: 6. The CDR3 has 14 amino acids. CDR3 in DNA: TGCGCCAGCAGGGGACAGGGAGGCGCTCAGCCCCAGCATTTT. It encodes CASRGQGGAQPQHF.

The CDR3 DNA is TGTGCCAGCAGCTTACTGGCGGGGGGGCGCACCGGGGAGCTGTTTTTT. Translated: CASSLLAGGRTGELFF. V usage is TRBV7-4 and J usage is TRBJ2-2, with 9 bases identical to TRBD2. V trimming: 2 bases; J trimming: 4 bases; junction bases outside the gene matches: 5. The CDR3 sequence is 16 residues long. Germline assignment: CDR1 SGHVT and CDR2 SQSDAQ. The full variable domain, its missing parts supplied by reference TRBV7-4 and TRBJ2-2, is GAGVSQSPRYKVAKRGRDVALRCDSISGHVTLYWYRQTLGQGSEVLTYSQSDAQRDKSGRPSGRFSAERPERSVSTLKIQRTEQGDSAVYLCASSLLAGGRTGELFFGEGSRLTVL.

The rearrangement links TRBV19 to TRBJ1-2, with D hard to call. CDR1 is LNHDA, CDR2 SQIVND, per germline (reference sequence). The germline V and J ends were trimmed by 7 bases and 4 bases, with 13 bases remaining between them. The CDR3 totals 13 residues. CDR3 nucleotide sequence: TGTGCCAGTATTGGAGGGCCGCTCTATGGCTACACCTTC. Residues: CASIGGPLYGYTF.

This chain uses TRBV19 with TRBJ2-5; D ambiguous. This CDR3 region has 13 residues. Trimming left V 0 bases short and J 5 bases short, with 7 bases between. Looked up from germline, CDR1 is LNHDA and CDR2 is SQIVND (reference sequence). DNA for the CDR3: TGTGCCAGTAGTATAGATCTACTGGAGACCCAGTACTTC. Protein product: CASSIDLLETQYF.

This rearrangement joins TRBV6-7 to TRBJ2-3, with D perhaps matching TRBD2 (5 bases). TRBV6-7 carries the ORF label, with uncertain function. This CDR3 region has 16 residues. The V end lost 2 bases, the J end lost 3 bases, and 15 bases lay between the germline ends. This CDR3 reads CASSYPPGGRTDTQYF. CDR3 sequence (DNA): TGTGCCAGCAGTTACCCCCCTGGCGGGCGGACAGATACGCAGTATTTT.

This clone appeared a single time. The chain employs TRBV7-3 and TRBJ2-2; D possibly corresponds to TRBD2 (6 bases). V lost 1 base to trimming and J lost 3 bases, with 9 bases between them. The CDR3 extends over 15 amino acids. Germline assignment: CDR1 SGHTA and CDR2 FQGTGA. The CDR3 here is CASSLRGEDTGELFF. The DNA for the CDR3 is TGTGCCAGCAGCTTAAGGGGGGAGGACACCGGGGAGCTGTTTTTT. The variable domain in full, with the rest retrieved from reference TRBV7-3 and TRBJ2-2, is GAGVSQTPSNKVTEKGKYVELRCDPISGHTALYWYRQSLGQGPEFLIYFQGTGAADDSGLPNDRFFAVRPEGSVSTLKIQRTERGDSAVYLCASSLRGEDTGELFFGEGSRLTVL.

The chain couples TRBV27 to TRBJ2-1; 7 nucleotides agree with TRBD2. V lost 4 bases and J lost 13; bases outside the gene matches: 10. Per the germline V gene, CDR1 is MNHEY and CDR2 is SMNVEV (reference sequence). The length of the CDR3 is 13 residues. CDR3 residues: CASSSGGRDSQFF. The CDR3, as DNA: TGTGCCAGCAGTTCCGGGGGGAGGGACTCTCAGTTCTTC.

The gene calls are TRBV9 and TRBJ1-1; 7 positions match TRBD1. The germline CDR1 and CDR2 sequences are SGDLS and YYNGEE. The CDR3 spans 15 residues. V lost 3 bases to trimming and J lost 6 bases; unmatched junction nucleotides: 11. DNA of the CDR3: TGTGCCAGCAGCGAGCTGGGCCAGGGGGTCGCTGAAGCTTTCTTT. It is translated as CASSELGQGVAEAFF.

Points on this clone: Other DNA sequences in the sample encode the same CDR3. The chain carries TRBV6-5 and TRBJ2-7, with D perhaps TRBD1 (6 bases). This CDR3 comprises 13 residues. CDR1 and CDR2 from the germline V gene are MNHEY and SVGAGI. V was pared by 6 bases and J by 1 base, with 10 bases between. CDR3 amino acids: CASRTGSSYEQYF. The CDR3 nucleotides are TGTGCCAGCAGGACAGGTTCTTCCTACGAGCAGTACTTC.

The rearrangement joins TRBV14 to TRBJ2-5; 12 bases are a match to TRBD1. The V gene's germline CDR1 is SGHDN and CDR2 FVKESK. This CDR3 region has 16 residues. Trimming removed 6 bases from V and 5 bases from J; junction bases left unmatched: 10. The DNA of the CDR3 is TGTGCCAGCAGTTCGTCCGGGACAGGGGGCTTCGAGACCCAGTACTTC. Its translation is CASSSSGTGGFETQYF.

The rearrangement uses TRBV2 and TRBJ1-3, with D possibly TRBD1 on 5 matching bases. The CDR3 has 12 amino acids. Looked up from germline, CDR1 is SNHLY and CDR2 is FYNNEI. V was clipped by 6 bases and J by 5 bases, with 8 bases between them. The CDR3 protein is CASRSDRNTIYF. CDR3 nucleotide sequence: TGTGCCAGCAGGTCGGACAGAAACACCATATATTTT.

The CDR3 DNA reads TGTGCCAGCACCACGAGGGAGAATGAAAAACTGTTTTTT. Translated: CASTTRENEKLFF. This chain connects TRBV14 to TRBJ1-4; D uncertain. The CDR3 is 13 residues long. CDR1 and CDR2 from the germline V gene are SGHDN and FVKESK. V gave up 7 bases and J gave up 5 bases, with 11 bases separating them.

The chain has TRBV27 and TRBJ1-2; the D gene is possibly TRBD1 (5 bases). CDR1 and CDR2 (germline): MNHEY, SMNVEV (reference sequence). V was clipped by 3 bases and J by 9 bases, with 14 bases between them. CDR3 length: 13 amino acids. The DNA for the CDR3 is TGTGCCAGCAGTTTGAGGGGAGGGGCCAGCTACACCTTC. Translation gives CASSLRGGASYTF.

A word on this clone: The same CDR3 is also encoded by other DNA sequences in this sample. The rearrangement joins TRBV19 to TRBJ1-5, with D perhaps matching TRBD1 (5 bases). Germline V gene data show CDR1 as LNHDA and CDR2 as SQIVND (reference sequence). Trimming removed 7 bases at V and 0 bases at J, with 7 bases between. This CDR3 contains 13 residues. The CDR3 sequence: CASTGNSNQPQHF. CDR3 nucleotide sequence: TGTGCCAGTACAGGGAATAGCAATCAGCCCCAGCATTTT. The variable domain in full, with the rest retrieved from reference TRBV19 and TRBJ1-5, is DGGITQSPKYLFRKEGQNVTLSCEQNLNHDAMYWYRQDPGQGLRLIYYSQIVNDFQKGDIAEGYSVSREKKESFPLTVTSAQKNPTAFYLCASTGNSNQPQHFGDGTRLSIL.